The 31 T cell receptor beta chains in this list originate from one sample, sequenced in a study of PD-L1 blockade in urothelial cancer. Assay: immunoSEQ multiplex PCR; the TCRdb copy retains only in-frame clones and omits some. The sample includes tens of thousands of clones, roughly 88% seen only once; the top ten take under 40%. Sequenced material: PBMCs, taken around atezolizumab (anti-PD-L1) treatment. The receptor source for this set is a man aged 60 to 75 with urothelial cancer.

A single count supports this clone. At one boundary the junction diverges from the germline segment, which might be a read error. J is TRBJ2-3 and V is TRBV7-7, with 16 bases lining up with TRBD2. The CDR3 spans 17 residues. From germline, CDR1 is SSHAT and CDR2 FNYEAQ (reference sequence). CDR3 in amino acids: CASSEGLAGGRIDTQYF. Written as DNA, the CDR3 is TGTGCTAGCAGCGAGGGACTAGCGGGAGGGAGAATAGATACGCAGTATTTT.

The CDR3 is CAIRDRVYNEQFF. CDR3 DNA: TGTGCCATCCGGGACAGGGTATACAATGAGCAGTTCTTC. The V and J genes are TRBV10-3 and TRBJ2-1; 9 bases map to TRBD1. The ends lost 8 bases at V and 4 bases at J; junction bases unmatched: 3. The germline gives CDR1 ENHRY, CDR2 SYGVKD. The CDR3 covers 13 residues.

CDR3 residues: CASSQDTGPPTDTQYF. CDR3 bases: TGCGCCAGCAGCCAAGATACAGGGCCCCCTACAGATACGCAGTATTTT. The genes are TRBV4-3 and TRBJ2-3; possibly TRBD1 for D (6 bases). Trimming pared 0 bases from V and 3 bases from J, leaving 13 bases between. Germline V gives CDR1 LGHNA, CDR2 YSLEER. The CDR3 runs 16 residues.

With respect to this clone: This sample also contains other DNA sequences that code for the same CDR3. J is TRBJ2-5 and V is TRBV4-1, with a tentative D call TRBD2 (5 bases). CDR3 length: 14 residues. Deletions cut 4 bases from V and 3 bases from J, with 12 bases between. Germline V gives CDR1 MGHRA, CDR2 YSYEKL. The CDR3 DNA sequence: TGCGCCAGCAGCCCCCGGTGGGGAGAAGAGACCCAGTACTTC. Protein sequence: CASSPRWGEETQYF.

V and J are TRBV29-1 and TRBJ2-7; 7 bases agree with TRBD2. J gave up 3 bases and V 6 bases, and 14 bases lay outside the gene matches. Per the germline V gene, CDR1 is SQVTM and CDR2 is ANQGSEA. CDR3 size: 15 residues. Here the CDR3 reads CSVPGSGGSGYEQYF. The CDR3 DNA reads as TGCAGCGTCCCGGGGTCTGGCGGGAGTGGCTACGAGCAGTACTTC.

Only one count was recorded for this clone. CDR3 sequence reads: CASTGQGTWYF. CDR3 DNA sequence: TGTGCCAGCACGGGGCAGGGGACGTGGTACTTC. The chain uses TRBV6-5 and TRBJ2-7, with D tentatively TRBD1 (6 bases). Between the trimmed V and J ends, which lost 7 bases and 12 bases, there was a span of 16 bases. The CDR3 loop spans 11 amino acids. Germline V CDR1 and CDR2: MNHEY, SVGAGI.

The chain employs TRBV5-8 and TRBJ1-2; 11 nucleotides match TRBD1. Germline CDR1 is SGHTS and CDR2 is YDEGEE. With V trimmed by 2 bases and J by 7 bases, 10 bases remained unmatched. This CDR3 contains 16 residues. The CDR3 sequence: CASSLSGTGGSGGYTF. In DNA form, the CDR3 reads TGTGCCAGCAGCTTATCCGGGACAGGGGGGTCGGGTGGCTACACCTTC.

The V call is TRBV5-1, the J call TRBJ2-7; TRBD1 aligns across 10 bases. Germline-derived CDR1 and CDR2 are SGHRS and YFSETQ. The CDR3 consists of 15 residues. V shed 3 bases, J shed 5 bases, and the junction held 8 bases outside the gene matches. The CDR3 sequence: CASSYPGQGRDEQYF. Here the CDR3 DNA reads TGCGCCAGCAGCTACCCGGGACAGGGGCGCGACGAGCAGTACTTC. The full variable domain, its missing parts supplied by reference TRBV5-1 and TRBJ2-7, is KAGVTQTPRYLIKTRGQQVTLSCSPISGHRSVSWYQQTPGQGLQFLFEYFSETQRNKGNFPGRFSGRQFSNSRSEMNVSTLELGDSALYLCASSYPGQGRDEQYFGPGTRLTVT.

The gene calls are TRBV7-9 and TRBJ2-2; D is ambiguous. Germline lookup yields CDR1 SEHNR and CDR2 FQNEAQ (reference sequence). The CDR3 length is 13 residues. Trimming took off 1 base at V and 4 bases at J, with 4 bases between the two ends. As DNA, the CDR3 is TGTGCCAGCAGCTTAGGAGCCACCGGGGAGCTGTTTTTT. As protein: CASSLGATGELFF.

This clone was observed a handful of times. The rearrangement links TRBV7-9 to TRBJ1-1; 8 positions match TRBD1. This CDR3 region has 14 residues. Trimming at V came to 5 bases and at J to 3 bases, leaving 5 bases not matched to a gene. Germline CDR1 is SEHNR and CDR2 is FQNEAQ (reference sequence). The CDR3 DNA reads as TGTGCCAGCAGCCGAAACAGGGGGGACACTGAAGCTTTCTTT. This encodes CASSRNRGDTEAFF. The full variable domain, completed using reference TRBV7-9 and TRBJ1-1, is DTGVSQNPRHKITKRGQNVTFRCDPISEHNRLYWYRQTLGQGPEFLTYFQNEAQLEKSRLLSDRFSAERPKGSFSTLEIQRTEQGDSAMYLCASSRNRGDTEAFFGQGTRLTVV.

The chain uses TRBV19 and TRBJ2-2; tentatively, D is TRBD1 (6 bases). The CDR3 is 15 residues long. V shed 3 bases and J shed 4 bases, with 12 bases lying between them. The germline gives CDR1 LNHDA, CDR2 SQIVND (reference sequence). This CDR3 is CASSINRAGTGELFF. CDR3 bases: TGTGCCAGTAGTATTAACAGGGCGGGCACCGGGGAGCTGTTTTTT.

The V call is TRBV27, the J call TRBJ1-2, with 9 bases identical to TRBD1. The CDR3 extends over 15 amino acids. The germline CDR1 and CDR2 sequences are MNHEY and SMNVEV (reference sequence). V was clipped by 5 bases and J by 6 bases; unmatched bases: 10. CDR3 in amino acids: CASSRRTGGADGYTF. The CDR3 DNA is TGTGCCAGCAGTCGGAGAACAGGGGGCGCAGATGGCTACACCTTC.

The CDR3 coding sequence is TGTGCCAGCAGTCTAACAGGAACTGAAGCTTTCTTT. It encodes CASSLTGTEAFF. This chain connects TRBV2 to TRBJ1-1, with D perhaps matching TRBD1 (5 bases). Germline V lookup: CDR1 SNHLY, CDR2 FYNNEI. The V end lost 5 bases, the J end lost 5 bases, and 9 bases lay between the germline ends. The CDR3 totals 12 residues.

The rearrangement joins TRBV2 to TRBJ2-7, with D tentatively TRBD1 (5 bases). The germline V gene encodes CDR1 SNHLY and CDR2 FYNNEI. The CDR3 runs 11 residues. The ends were cut back, 9 bases at V and 5 bases at J, with 11 bases in the middle. The CDR3 is CARSYRNEQYF. As DNA, the CDR3 is TGTGCCAGGTCCTACAGGAACGAGCAGTACTTC. Based on the CDR3 plus reference TRBV2 and TRBJ2-7, the full variable domain is EPEVTQTPSHQVTQMGQEVILRCVPISNHLYFYWYRQILGQKVEFLVSFYNNEISEKSEIFDDQFSVERPDGSNFTLKIRSTKLEDSAMYFCARSYRNEQYFGPGTRLTVT.

Notes on this clone: The sample holds other DNA sequences that translate to the same CDR3. The rearrangement uses TRBV10-1 and TRBJ1-1; 8 nucleotides match TRBD1. The CDR3 is 13 residues long. CDR1 WNHNN and CDR2 SYGVQD come from the germline V gene (reference sequence). Trimming at V came to 5 bases and at J to 5 bases, leaving 4 bases not matched to a gene. The CDR3 reads CASSRTGGTEAFF. The CDR3 DNA is TGCGCCAGCAGTAGAACAGGGGGGACTGAAGCTTTCTTT.

The chain links TRBV11-2 to TRBJ2-7, with D possibly matching TRBD2 (5 bases). The germline V gene encodes CDR1 SGHAT and CDR2 FQNNGV. Trimming cost V 0 bases and J 4 bases, with 10 bases left between them. This CDR3 contains 14 residues. This chain's CDR3 is CASSLDLGKYEQYF. As DNA, the CDR3 is TGTGCCAGCAGCTTAGATCTCGGGAAGTACGAGCAGTACTTC.

The chain links TRBV5-1 to TRBJ2-1, with 10 bases fitting TRBD2. Per the germline V gene, CDR1 is SGHRS and CDR2 is YFSETQ. Germline trimming cut 0 bases from V and 0 bases from J; bases unmatched to any gene: 3. The CDR3 totals 17 residues. The CDR3 protein is CASSLVVAGGSYNEQFF. As DNA, the CDR3 is TGCGCCAGCAGCTTGGTGGTAGCGGGAGGCTCCTACAATGAGCAGTTCTTC.

J is TRBJ2-3 and V is TRBV14; D not resolved. This CDR3 is built from 17 residues. Germline CDR1 and CDR2: SGHDN and FVKESK. Trimming removed 4 bases from V and 2 bases from J, with 19 bases in between. CDR3 DNA: TGTGCCAGCAGCCCCCGGGTCCACTTCTTGGACACAGATACGCAGTATTTT. It yields the protein CASSPRVHFLDTDTQYF.

V gene TRBV7-2 combines with J gene TRBJ1-3, with D maybe TRBD1 (6 bases). Per germline, CDR1 SGHTA and CDR2 FQGNSA. The CDR3 consists of 15 residues. The germline V and J ends were trimmed by 2 bases and 4 bases, with 12 bases remaining between them. The CDR3 nucleotides are TGTGCCAGCAGCTTATACCCAGGGGTCGGAAACACCATATATTTT. Protein: CASSLYPGVGNTIYF.

This chain connects TRBV5-1 to TRBJ2-2, with TRBD2 identical over 11 bases. The CDR3 is 15 residues long. Germline V lookup: CDR1 SGHRS, CDR2 YFSETQ. V shed 7 bases and J 7 bases; nucleotides not matched to a gene: 9. The chain's CDR3 is CASSLLAGEGGELFF. CDR3 nucleotide sequence: TGCGCCAGCTCGCTACTAGCGGGAGAGGGCGGGGAGCTGTTTTTT.

The genes are TRBV10-2 and TRBJ2-7, with D hard to call. This CDR3 region has 12 residues. The germline CDR1 and CDR2 sequences are WSHSY and SAAADI. V was clipped by 6 bases and J by 1 base, with 7 bases between them. The CDR3 DNA reads as TGCGCCAGCAGACACACATCCTACGAGCAGTACTTC. Translated: CASRHTSYEQYF.

The gene calls are TRBV7-8 and TRBJ1-2, with unresolved D. The CDR3 consists of 18 residues. Germline CDR1 is SGHVS and CDR2 is FQNEAQ. With 5 bases removed from V and 6 bases from J, the gap between germline ends came to 28 bases. The CDR3 nucleotides read TGTGCCAGCAGCCCCGCCCGGCGGGGAGGGTCGAGGTTTGATGGCTACACCTTC. Its translation: CASSPARRGGSRFDGYTF.

V usage is TRBV5-1 and J usage is TRBJ2-3; D is perhaps TRBD1 (5 bases). This CDR3 has 14 residues. Trimming cost V 4 bases and J 3 bases, with 12 bases left between them. The germline CDR1 and CDR2 sequences are SGHRS and YFSETQ. The chain's CDR3 is CASSAIDSTDTQYF. The CDR3 nucleotides read TGCGCCAGCAGCGCCATCGACAGTACAGATACGCAGTATTTT.

V usage is TRBV5-6 and J usage is TRBJ1-6; D call uncertain. The length of the CDR3 is 15 residues. With 0 bases removed from V and 4 bases from J, the gap between germline ends came to 8 bases. Germline V CDR1 and CDR2: SGHDT, YYEEEE. The CDR3 sequence: CASSLARVYNSPLHF. CDR3 in DNA: TGTGCCAGCAGCTTGGCACGGGTTTATAATTCACCCCTCCACTTT.

J is TRBJ1-5 and V is TRBV6-5; D is possibly TRBD1 (5 bases). Germline values: CDR1 MNHEY, CDR2 SVGAGI. V gave up 6 bases and J gave up 0 bases, with 9 bases separating them. This CDR3 comprises 14 residues. CDR3 bases: TGTGCCAGCAGCGCGACAGATAGCAATCAGCCCCAGCATTTT. It translates to CASSATDSNQPQHF.

V and J are TRBV4-1 and TRBJ2-6; 8 nucleotides match TRBD1. The CDR3 spans 18 residues. The trim removed 2 bases at V and 2 bases at J, leaving 8 bases unmatched. Germline CDR1 MGHRA, CDR2 YSYEKL. The chain's CDR3 is CASSQKGQGDTGANVLTF. DNA of the CDR3: TGCGCCAGCAGCCAAAAAGGACAGGGAGACACTGGGGCCAACGTCCTGACTTTC.

This chain links TRBV6-1 with TRBJ2-7, with D unclear. The germline V gene has CDR1 MNHNS and CDR2 SASEGT. The CDR3 is 11 amino acids. V was pared by 5 bases and J by 3 bases, with 5 bases between. The CDR3 DNA sequence: TGTGCCAGCAGTCCTCTCTACGAGCAGTACTTC. Residues: CASSPLYEQYF.

The CDR3: CASSSPGQGRNEQYF. The CDR3 DNA is TGTGCCAGCTCATCTCCGGGACAGGGGCGCAACGAGCAGTACTTC. The rearrangement links TRBV18 to TRBJ2-7; 10 nucleotides line up with TRBD1. Germline assignment: CDR1 KGHSH and CDR2 LQKENI. The CDR3 is 15 amino acids. The V gene end was trimmed by 5 bases and the J gene end by 5 bases; junction bases not matched to a gene: 9. Based on the CDR3 plus reference TRBV18 and TRBJ2-7, the full variable domain is NAGVMQNPRHLVRRRGQEARLRCSPMKGHSHVYWYRQLPEEGLKFMVYLQKENIIDESGMPKERFSAEFPKEGPSILRIQQVVRGDSAAYFCASSSPGQGRNEQYFGPGTRLTVT.

This chain connects TRBV6-1 to TRBJ2-1, with 11 bases matching TRBD2. Per the germline V gene, CDR1 is MNHNS and CDR2 is SASEGT. V lost 2 bases and J lost 0; bases outside the gene matches: 9. The CDR3 length is 19 residues. CDR3 nucleotides: TGTGCCAGCAGTGAATTGATTAGCGGGGGGGTTAGCTCCTACAATGAGCAGTTCTTC. This codes for CASSELISGGVSSYNEQFF.

The chain has TRBV27 and TRBJ2-5, with 8 bases that match TRBD2. V lost 3 bases to trimming and J lost 2 bases; unmatched junction nucleotides: 11. Germline V gene lookup returns CDR1 MNHEY and CDR2 SMNVEV (reference sequence). This CDR3 is 17 amino acids long. CDR3 coding DNA: TGTGCCAGCAGTTTGAAGTCGGGACTAGGGGCTCAAGAGACCCAGTACTTC. Translating it yields CASSLKSGLGAQETQYF.

In nucleotides, the CDR3 is TGCGCCAGCAACCAGGCGGGAGGTTACGAGCAGTACTTC. As protein: CASNQAGGYEQYF. The chain recombines TRBV5-1 with TRBJ2-7; 8 bases are a match to TRBD2. The germline V gene has CDR1 SGHRS and CDR2 YFSETQ. The CDR3 totals 13 residues. After removal of 6 bases from V and 4 bases from J, the junction contained 6 bases not matched to a gene.